The source of this TCR beta chain is a study of identical twins. For this clonotype: One junction end disagrees with the germline gene, perhaps due to a read error.

MiXCR was run by TCRdb on the 5' RACE reads, yielding one entry per CDR3 protein. This sample has hundreds of thousands of distinct CDR3 sequences; approximately 24% occur once, and the top ten carry about 2.7%. The CDR3 consists of 15 residues. Germline V gene data show CDR1 as DFQATT and CDR2 as SNEGSKA (reference sequence). The same specimen was also included in a second study, on T cells expressing NK-cell markers. That source reports: Several experiments employed an anti-gamma-delta TCR antibody to confine sorting to alpha-beta TCR T cells.

This TCR came from a woman younger than 35 in good health. Sequenced: CD4+ T cells sorted from blood. The chain couples TRBV20-1 to TRBJ2-1; the match to TRBD2 covers 13 bases. The CDR3 reads CSARPTSGRLDERFF. In nucleotides, the CDR3 is TGCAGTGCTAGGCCGACTAGCGGGAGGTTGGATGAGCGGTTCTTC.